These 27 T cell receptor beta chains came from one sample sequenced in a study of blood T cell repertoires in COVID-19. Some clones are missing from TCRdb's copy, which holds only in-frame ones; the method was immunoSEQ multiplex PCR. The sample carries hundreds of thousands of clones, 70% to 85% recorded once. Sequencing was done on a sample of peripheral blood. The receptors stem from a woman aged 80 or over with acute or convalescent COVID-19.

This clone was detected a few times. The chain carries TRBV19 and TRBJ1-5, with D perhaps TRBD1 (5 bases). The germline CDR1 and CDR2 sequences are LNHDA and SQIVND (reference sequence). The CDR3 is 17 residues long. Trimming removed 3 bases at V and 0 bases at J, with 15 bases between. The chain's CDR3 is CASSMGRGGYSNQPQHF. CDR3 coding DNA: TGTGCCAGTAGTATGGGTAGGGGTGGGTATAGCAATCAGCCCCAGCATTTT. Drawing the rest from reference TRBV19 and TRBJ1-5, the complete variable domain is DGGITQSPKYLFRKEGQNVTLSCEQNLNHDAMYWYRQDPGQGLRLIYYSQIVNDFQKGDIAEGYSVSREKKESFPLTVTSAQKNPTAFYLCASSMGRGGYSNQPQHFGDGTRLSIL.

The chain couples TRBV7-9 to TRBJ2-6; D is perhaps TRBD1 (5 bases). Germline loops: CDR1 SEHNR, CDR2 FQNEAQ (reference sequence). This CDR3 has 16 residues. Trimming left V 2 bases short and J 2 bases short, with 10 bases between. CDR3 loop: CASSLSRGTGANVLTF. The DNA of the CDR3 is TGTGCCAGCAGCTTATCAAGGGGCACTGGGGCCAACGTCCTGACTTTC.

This clone was seen once. The genes are TRBV18 and TRBJ2-2; TRBD1 agrees at 8 bases. The V gene end was trimmed by 3 bases and the J gene end by 3 bases; junction bases not matched to a gene: 3. This CDR3 is 15 amino acids long. The germline V gene encodes CDR1 KGHSH and CDR2 LQKENI. DNA for the CDR3: TGTGCCAGCTCACCGACAGGGGCGGACACCGGGGAGCTGTTTTTT. This codes for CASSPTGADTGELFF.

This chain links TRBV7-8 with TRBJ2-2, with TRBD2 matching over 7 bases. Germline V gene data show CDR1 as SGHVS and CDR2 as FQNEAQ. CDR3 length: 15 residues. J lost 5 bases, V lost 3 bases, and 6 bases had no gene match. The CDR3 bases are TGTGCCAGCAGCTTCCGCGGGAGCGGGACCGGGGAGCTGTTTTTT. Protein product: CASSFRGSGTGELFF. The full variable domain, in which reference TRBV7-8 and TRBJ2-2 provide the parts outside the CDR3, is GAGVSQSPRYKVAKRGQDVALRCDPISGHVSLFWYQQALGQGPEFLTYFQNEAQLDKSGLPSDRFFAERPEGSVSTLKIQRTQQEDSAVYLCASSFRGSGTGELFFGEGSRLTVL.

V is TRBV6-2 or TRBV6-3 and J is TRBJ2-7, with 12 bases aligning to TRBD2. Germline loops: CDR1 MNHEY, CDR2 SVGEGT. V dropped 5 bases and J dropped 6; count of bases not matched to a gene: 8. The CDR3 length is 15 residues. This CDR3 reads CASSTSSGRASEQYF. In DNA, the CDR3 is TGTGCCAGCAGTACCTCTAGCGGGAGGGCCTCCGAGCAGTACTTC.

This chain joins TRBV25-1 and TRBJ2-5; TRBD2 matches at 11 bases. V was clipped by 3 bases and J by 1 base; unmatched bases: 4. The CDR3 runs 16 residues. The V gene's germline CDR1 is MGHDK and CDR2 SYGVNS. The DNA of the CDR3 is TGTGCCAGCAGTGATCGACTAGCGGGACTCCAAGAGACCCAGTACTTC. Translated, it gives CASSDRLAGLQETQYF.

The chain couples TRBV19 to TRBJ1-2; D gene unclear. Germline CDR1 reads LNHDA; CDR2 reads SQIVND (reference sequence). The V gene lost 5 bases and the J gene lost 8 bases, with 12 bases spanning the gap. The CDR3 length is 12 residues. The DNA for the CDR3 is TGTGCCAGTAGTGAAGACATTATCGGCTACACCTTC. This codes for CASSEDIIGYTF.

The V call is TRBV7-6, the J call TRBJ2-7; D is perhaps TRBD2 (6 bases). V gave up 5 bases and J gave up 3 bases, with 17 bases separating them. Germline CDR1 SGHVS, CDR2 FNYEAQ. This CDR3 region has 15 residues. The DNA of the CDR3 is TGTGCCAGCAGCCCCGGTGCGGAGGGCTACTACGAGCAGTACTTC. Its translation is CASSPGAEGYYEQYF.

This chain links TRBV21-1 with TRBJ2-7; the D call of TRBD2 is as the table states it, not checked on the DNA. TRBV21-1 is a documented pseudogene. The CDR3 covers 13 residues. The CDR3 protein is CASSKLASVEQYF. In DNA, the CDR3 is TGTGCCAGCAGCAAACTAGCGTCGGTCGAGCAGTACTTC.

CDR3 protein: CASSRGRDRASGELFF. The CDR3 DNA reads as TGTGCCAGCAGCCGCGGCCGGGACAGAGCCTCCGGGGAGCTGTTTTTT. The chain uses TRBV5-5 and TRBJ2-2, with 7 bases fitting TRBD1. Germline CDR1 SGHKS, CDR2 YYEKEE (reference sequence). The J segment lost 6 bases and the V segment lost 4 bases, leaving 12 bases of the junction unmatched. The CDR3 is made up of 16 amino acids. The full variable domain, its missing parts supplied by reference TRBV5-5 and TRBJ2-2, is DAGVTQSPTHLIKTRGQQVTLRCSPISGHKSVSWYQQVLGQGPQFIFQYYEKEERGRGNFPDRFSARQFPNYSSELNVNALLLGDSALYLCASSRGRDRASGELFFGEGSRLTVL.

This clone was counted a few times. V usage is TRBV6-5 and J usage is TRBJ2-7, with D possibly TRBD1 on 6 matching bases. The germline V and J ends were trimmed by 2 bases and 2 bases, with 10 bases remaining between them. The CDR3 spans 14 residues. Germline V CDR1 and CDR2: MNHEY, SVGAGI. Here the CDR3 DNA reads TGTGCCAGCAGTTACAGGCAGGGGACCTACGAGCAGTACTTC. Protein sequence: CASSYRQGTYEQYF.

This clone was recorded only once. The genes are TRBV19 and TRBJ1-4; possible D gene TRBD1, 6 bases. CDR3 length: 12 residues. Germline assignment: CDR1 LNHDA and CDR2 SQIVND (reference sequence). V was cut by 8 bases and J by 13 bases, with 17 bases left in between. The CDR3 nucleotides read TGTGCCAGTGTTGGAGGGGGAGGGAGACTGTTTTTT. Encoded protein: CASVGGGGRLFF.

The chain couples TRBV7-2 to TRBJ1-4; D gene unclear. This CDR3 spans 12 amino acids. Germline V gene lookup returns CDR1 SGHTA and CDR2 FQGNSA. Trimming shortened V by 4 bases and J by 4 bases, and 4 bases separated the two germline ends. Here the CDR3 reads CASSSHNEKLFF. Here the CDR3 DNA reads TGTGCCAGCAGCTCCCATAATGAAAAACTGTTTTTT.

The CDR3 nucleotides are TGTGCCAGCAGCCAAGAAACAGGTGGAAACACCATATATTTT. It codes for CASSQETGGNTIYF. This chain links TRBV4-2 with TRBJ1-3, with D possibly being TRBD1 (5 bases). The germline V and J ends were trimmed by 0 bases and 3 bases, with 6 bases remaining between them. This CDR3 is 14 amino acids long. From germline, CDR1 is LGHNA and CDR2 YNFKEQ.

This clone was counted a few times. The chain carries TRBV10-1 and TRBJ2-1, with 10 bases aligning to TRBD2. The junction had 4 bases not matched to a gene; V was cut back by 5 bases and J by 3 bases. Germline-derived CDR1 and CDR2 are WNHNN and SYGVQD (reference sequence). This CDR3 spans 15 amino acids. CDR3 in amino acids: CASSPGTSVYNEQFF. The CDR3 DNA follows: TGCGCCAGCAGTCCCGGGACTAGCGTCTACAATGAGCAGTTCTTC.

The V and J genes are TRBV5-8 and TRBJ1-2; the D is unclear. The germline V gene encodes CDR1 SGHTS and CDR2 YDEGEE. This CDR3 is built from 13 residues. V was cut by 5 bases and J by 2 bases, with 10 bases left in between. Here the CDR3 DNA reads TGTGCCAGCAGTGAGACAAGCAACTATGGCTACACCTTC. Protein: CASSETSNYGYTF.

This clone was seen just once. This rearrangement joins TRBV2 to TRBJ2-2; a weak D match, TRBD2 (5 bases). CDR3 size: 14 residues. Trimming shortened V by 6 bases and J by 5 bases, and 13 bases separated the two germline ends. Germline values: CDR1 SNHLY, CDR2 FYNNEI. CDR3 protein: CASSRTSITGELFF. The CDR3 nucleotides read TGTGCCAGCAGCCGGACTTCGATTACCGGGGAGCTGTTTTTT.

The gene calls are TRBV5-6 and TRBJ1-6, with D maybe TRBD1 (5 bases). Per the germline V gene, CDR1 is SGHDT and CDR2 is YYEEEE. V was shortened by 0 bases and J by 10 bases, with 17 bases between the two germline ends. CDR3 length equals 16 residues. The CDR3 coding sequence is TGTGCCAGCAGCTTGGTGGGAGGGGAACGCAGCTCACCCCTCCACTTT. Protein: CASSLVGGERSSPLHF.

This clone was detected a few times. The gene calls are TRBV9 and TRBJ2-2; D is uncertain. Trimming took 5 bases from V and 5 from J, leaving 7 bases between them. This CDR3 comprises 12 residues. CDR1 is SGDLS and CDR2 is YYNGEE in the germline V gene. The CDR3 DNA follows: TGTGCCAGCAGTCTAGGTACCGGGGAGCTGTTTTTT. Translating gives CASSLGTGELFF.

This chain connects TRBV3-1 (or the pseudogene TRBV3-2) to TRBJ1-5; D is perhaps TRBD1 (6 bases). There are 15 residues in the CDR3. From germline, CDR1 is LGHDT and CDR2 YNNKEL (reference sequence). Deletions cut 0 bases from V and 4 bases from J, with 10 bases between. The CDR3 is CASSQEARGNQPQHF. The CDR3 nucleotides read TGTGCCAGCAGCCAAGAGGCTAGGGGGAATCAGCCCCAGCATTTT.

The chain couples TRBV5-1 to TRBJ2-1; TRBD2 aligns across 7 bases. There are 16 residues in the CDR3. Germline CDR1 is SGHRS and CDR2 is YFSETQ. The V gene end was trimmed by 1 base and the J gene end by 2 bases; junction bases not matched to a gene: 6. The CDR3 DNA is TGCGCCAGCAGCTTGTACGCGGGAGCTACCTACAATGAGCAGTTCTTC. Its translation: CASSLYAGATYNEQFF.

This clone came up a few times. DNA of the CDR3: TGTGCCAGCAGCCAACAGGGGGGTACCAATGAAAAACTGTTTTTT. Translating it yields CASSQQGGTNEKLFF. The J gene is TRBJ1-4, the V gene TRBV2, with 8 bases fitting TRBD1. V was clipped by 6 bases and J by 5 bases; unmatched bases: 8. Looked up from germline, CDR1 is SNHLY and CDR2 is FYNNEI. The CDR3 totals 15 residues.

The chain links TRBV20-1 to TRBJ2-5; 12 positions match TRBD2. The CDR3 totals 16 residues. Germline V gene data show CDR1 as DFQATT and CDR2 as SNEGSKA (reference sequence). The V gene end was trimmed by 3 bases and the J gene end by 0 bases; junction bases not matched to a gene: 5. The CDR3 DNA follows: TGCAGTGCTAGTTCTAGCGGGGGGGTCTACCAAGAGACCCAGTACTTC. This gives the protein CSASSSGGVYQETQYF.

This chain uses TRBV5-1 with TRBJ1-1; D is unresolved. The V end lost 6 bases, the J end lost 0 bases, and 15 bases lay between the germline ends. The germline V gene has CDR1 SGHRS and CDR2 YFSETQ. The length of the CDR3 is 15 residues. DNA for the CDR3: TGCGCCAGCAAGGAGGGTACCTCAATGAACACTGAAGCTTTCTTT. This sequence encodes CASKEGTSMNTEAFF.

V gene TRBV7-3 combines with J gene TRBJ2-7; TRBD1 agrees at 9 bases. V was clipped by 5 bases and J by 6 bases; unmatched bases: 11. The CDR3 spans 15 residues. In germline, CDR1 is SGHTA, CDR2 FQGTGA. DNA for the CDR3: TGTGCCAGCAGCGCAGCCGGGACAGGGTCATCCGAGCAGTACTTC. Translated: CASSAAGTGSSEQYF.

The chain is built from TRBV6-5 and TRBJ2-7, with TRBD1 matching over 7 bases. CDR3 length: 15 amino acids. J lost 7 bases, V lost 0 bases, and 9 bases had no gene match. The germline V gene encodes CDR1 MNHEY and CDR2 SVGAGI. CDR3 nucleotides: TGTGCCAGCAGTTACTCGACGCCACCCAGGGGGGAGCAGTACTTC. This translates into CASSYSTPPRGEQYF.

The chain links TRBV28 to TRBJ1-3, with unresolved D. Deletions cut 5 bases from V and 4 bases from J, with 15 bases between. From germline, CDR1 is MDHEN and CDR2 SYDVKM. The CDR3 length is 15 residues. CDR3 DNA sequence: TGTGCCAGCAGTCCCTGGGCAGTATCAGGAAACACCATATATTTT. This codes for CASSPWAVSGNTIYF.